Listed below are T cell receptor beta chains from one sample, sequenced in a study of blood T cells in healthy people across ages. TCRdb reprocessed the 5' RACE reads with MiXCR, giving one entry per CDR3 protein. The sample has about 680,000 distinct CDR3 sequences, roughly 50% seen once. The material sequenced was blood. The receptors derive from a woman between 55 and 75 years old in good health. Both conserved end residues are part of each CDR3. Fields, in order: clone size, V gene, D gene, J gene, CDR3 protein, CDR3 DNA. D genes are given only for firm matches. Size values are once, few and many counts, or a class for expanded clones, and some rows have none.

abundance: few; v_gene: TRBV2; d_gene: -; j_gene: TRBJ2-4; CDR3aa: CASAGGYKKNIQYF; CDR3nt: TGTGCCAGCGCCGGCGGGTACAAGAAAAACATTCAGTACTTC
abundance: -; v_gene: TRBV3-1; d_gene: -; j_gene: TRBJ2-7; CDR3aa: CASSHPMASYEQYF; CDR3nt: TGTGCCAGCAGCCATCCCATGGCCTCCTACGAGCAGTACTTC
abundance: few; v_gene: TRBV10-3; d_gene: -; j_gene: TRBJ1-2; CDR3aa: CAISVGGTVYGYTF; CDR3nt: TGTGCCATCAGTGTGGGGGGGACTGTCTATGGCTACACCTTC
abundance: -; v_gene: TRBV20-1; d_gene: -; j_gene: TRBJ2-7; CDR3aa: CSARDGTGTHEQYF; CDR3nt: TGCAGTGCTAGAGATGGAACAGGGACCCATGAGCAGTACTTC
abundance: -; v_gene: TRBV6-6; d_gene: -; j_gene: TRBJ2-2; CDR3aa: CASSYLGGTGELFF; CDR3nt: TGTGCCAGCAGTTACCTGGGGGGCACCGGGGAGCTGTTTTTT
abundance: -; v_gene: TRBV7-6; d_gene: -; j_gene: TRBJ2-5; CDR3aa: CASSLWVGSLAETQYF; CDR3nt: TGTGCCAGCAGCTTATGGGTCGGGAGTTTGGCGGAGACCCAGTACTTC
abundance: -; v_gene: TRBV18; d_gene: -; j_gene: TRBJ2-5; CDR3aa: CASSPSHQETQYF; CDR3nt: TGTGCCAGCTCACCATCGCACCAAGAGACCCAGTACTTC
abundance: few; v_gene: TRBV4-3; d_gene: -; j_gene: TRBJ2-7; CDR3aa: CASSQDPRFGEQYF; CDR3nt: TGCGCCAGCAGCCAAGATCCTAGATTCGGCGAGCAGTACTTC
abundance: few; v_gene: TRBV4-3; d_gene: -; j_gene: TRBJ1-2; CDR3aa: CASSQLTGLYGYTF; CDR3nt: TGCGCCAGCAGCCAATTAACAGGGCTATATGGCTACACCTTC
abundance: many; v_gene: TRBV20-1; d_gene: -; j_gene: TRBJ1-1; CDR3aa: CSARVQGGSTEAFF; CDR3nt: TGCAGTGCTAGGGTACAGGGAGGGAGCACTGAAGCTTTCTTT
abundance: -; v_gene: TRBV7-2; d_gene: TRBD2; j_gene: TRBJ2-7; CDR3aa: CATSRLAGVTYEQYF; CDR3nt: TGTGCCACCTCGAGACTAGCGGGAGTTACCTACGAGCAGTACTTC